What follows are 22 T cell receptor beta chains derived from one specimen sequenced in a study of response to subunit inactivated influenza vaccine. Using its own MiXCR run on the RT-PCR reads, TCRdb lists one record per CDR3 protein. The sample holds more than 700,000 distinct CDR3 sequences; 21% are singletons and the top ten take roughly 10%. Material: PBMCs from blood, obtained 5 days after vaccination. These receptors were taken from a man aged 50-60 years who received an inactivated influenza vaccine.

This chain connects TRBV5-1 to TRBJ2-6; a weak D match, TRBD1 (5 bases). This CDR3 comprises 15 residues. CDR1 SGHRS and CDR2 YFSETQ come from the germline V gene. V dropped 5 bases and J dropped 0 bases, with 9 bases sitting between them. The CDR3 DNA reads as TGCGCCAGCAGGACAGCCGCCTCTGGGGCCAACGTCCTGACTTTC. It codes for CASRTAASGANVLTF.

This clonotype has a handful of counts. The chain links TRBV20-1 to TRBJ2-3; a possible D gene is TRBD1 (6 bases). CDR1 and CDR2 (germline): DFQATT, SNEGSKA (reference sequence). Deletions cut 3 bases from V and 0 bases from J, with 10 bases between. The CDR3 extends over 14 amino acids. The CDR3 nucleotides are TGCAGTGCTAGTGGCAGGGGAAGCACAGATACGCAGTATTTT. It translates to CSASGRGSTDTQYF.

This chain joins TRBV7-2 and TRBJ2-1, with 9 bases lining up with TRBD2. The CDR3 runs to 18 residues. From germline, CDR1 is SGHTA and CDR2 FQGNSA. J was trimmed by 0 bases and V by 0 bases; bases with no gene match: 6. CDR3 amino acids: CASSLASGSVSSYNEQFF. The CDR3 nucleotides read TGTGCCAGCAGCTTAGCTAGCGGGAGCGTAAGCTCCTACAATGAGCAGTTCTTC.

This clonotype was counted only a few times. V usage is TRBV7-2 and J usage is TRBJ2-1; 10 bases line up with TRBD2. This CDR3 has 14 residues. Per germline, CDR1 SGHTA and CDR2 FQGNSA. J lost 13 bases, V lost 0 bases, and 6 bases had no gene match. The CDR3 loop is CASSLAPSGSFQFF. CDR3 nucleotide sequence: TGTGCCAGCAGCTTAGCGCCTAGCGGGAGTTTTCAGTTCTTC.

This clonotype has only a few counts. The CDR3 region is CASRLQALNTGELFF. The CDR3 DNA follows: TGTGCCAGCAGGCTTCAAGCTCTGAACACCGGGGAGCTGTTTTTT. The V call is TRBV7-9, the J call TRBJ2-2; no clear D gene. V dropped 6 bases and J dropped 1 base, with 12 bases sitting between them. Germline V gene lookup returns CDR1 SEHNR and CDR2 FQNEAQ (reference sequence). The CDR3 is made up of 15 amino acids.

This clonotype was detected ten times or more. The chain uses TRBV12-3 or TRBV12-4 and TRBJ1-1; D call uncertain. This CDR3 is 13 amino acids long. Trimming cost V 5 bases and J 6 bases, with 13 bases left between them. The CDR3 coding sequence is TGTGCCAGCAGTCCCTCCCTGGGCGCTGAAGCTTTCTTT. It is translated as CASSPSLGAEAFF.

The rearrangement joins TRBV6-5 to TRBJ2-7; tentatively, D is TRBD2 (7 bases). CDR1 and CDR2 from the germline V gene are MNHEY and SVGAGI. This CDR3 comprises 11 residues. Trimming pared 9 bases from V and 7 bases from J, leaving 13 bases between. CDR3 in amino acids: CASQRGGEQYF. The CDR3 region has the DNA TGTGCCAGTCAAAGGGGGGGTGAGCAGTACTTC.

The chain joins TRBV5-1 to TRBJ2-1; 11 bases align to TRBD2. Per germline, CDR1 SGHRS and CDR2 YFSETQ. V shed 4 bases and J 4 bases; nucleotides not matched to a gene: 7. CDR3 length: 16 residues. As DNA, the CDR3 is TGCGCCAGCAGCAACCTAGCGGGGGGCGGGTACAATGAGCAGTTCTTC. Its protein is CASSNLAGGGYNEQFF.

The chain links TRBV7-2 to TRBJ2-5, with 7 bases aligning to TRBD2. In germline, CDR1 is SGHTA, CDR2 FQGNSA. The trim removed 0 bases at V and 5 bases at J, leaving 6 bases unmatched. This CDR3 has 15 amino acids. In nucleotides, the CDR3 is TGTGCCAGCAGCTTAGCGCGGGAGAGGGTCGAGACCCAGTACTTC. Encoded protein: CASSLARERVETQYF. The full variable domain, its missing parts supplied by reference TRBV7-2 and TRBJ2-5, is GAGVSQSPSNKVTEKGKDVELRCDPISGHTALYWYRQSLGQGLEFLIYFQGNSAPDKSGLPSDRFSAERTGGSVSTLTIQRTQQEDSAVYLCASSLARERVETQYFGPGTRLLVL.

The gene calls are TRBV20-1 and TRBJ1-4, with TRBD1 as a possible D gene (6 bases). The CDR3 loop spans 14 amino acids. V was clipped by 5 bases and J by 2 bases, with 12 bases between them. Per the germline V gene, CDR1 is DFQATT and CDR2 is SNEGSKA (reference sequence). The CDR3 nucleotides are TGCAGTGCTCAGAGGGGGGGCACTAATGAAAAACTGTTTTTT. This gives the protein CSAQRGGTNEKLFF.

The chain has TRBV29-1 and TRBJ2-1; 9 nucleotides line up with TRBD2. Germline CDR1 reads SQVTM; CDR2 reads ANQGSEA. With 6 bases clipped from V and 10 bases from J, the junction kept 10 bases outside the gene matches. The CDR3 loop spans 13 amino acids. The CDR3 DNA reads TGCAGCGTAAGGACTAGCGTGAAAGGGGAGCAGTTCTTC. This gives the protein CSVRTSVKGEQFF.

The chain is built from TRBV5-1 and TRBJ1-1; D is unresolved. The CDR3 totals 14 residues. V shed 4 bases and J shed 1 base, with 11 bases lying between them. Germline values: CDR1 SGHRS, CDR2 YFSETQ. The CDR3 sequence is CASSISTENTEAFF. CDR3 DNA: TGCGCCAGCAGCATCTCGACCGAGAACACTGAAGCTTTCTTT.

The table lists this clonotype with a few counts. The chain carries TRBV3-1 and TRBJ2-2; TRBD1 aligns across 7 bases. This CDR3 is built from 17 residues. Germline V gene sequence: CDR1 LGHDT, CDR2 YNNKEL (reference sequence). V shed 1 base, J shed 5 bases, and the junction held 10 bases outside the gene matches. The CDR3 DNA sequence: TGTGCCAGCAGCCAAGTTCACTCCCTCAGGGGGACCGGGGAGCTGTTTTTT. Residues: CASSQVHSLRGTGELFF.

V gene TRBV29-1 combines with J gene TRBJ2-3; 8 nucleotides align to TRBD2. Per the germline V gene, CDR1 is SQVTM and CDR2 is ANQGSEA. The CDR3 is 16 residues long. The trim removed 0 bases at V and 2 bases at J, leaving 7 bases unmatched. CDR3 DNA: TGCAGCGTTGAAGATCGGATAGCGGGGAACACAGATACGCAGTATTTT. Translation gives CSVEDRIAGNTDTQYF.

The CDR3 loop reads CASSEARGVQYF. Here the CDR3 DNA reads TGTGCCAGCAGTGAAGCGCGAGGGGTCCAGTACTTC. The J gene is TRBJ2-5, the V gene TRBV2; D could derive from TRBD1 or TRBD2 (5 bases each). V lost 0 bases, J lost 10 bases, and 9 bases lay in between. This CDR3 contains 12 residues. Looked up from germline, CDR1 is SNHLY and CDR2 is FYNNEI.

This clonotype was observed at least ten times. This sequence joins TRBV9 and TRBJ2-1, with TRBD2 as a possible D gene (6 bases). The CDR3 runs 15 residues. Germline V gene sequence: CDR1 SGDLS, CDR2 YYNGEE. Trimming removed 2 bases at V and 7 bases at J, with 16 bases between. The CDR3 sequence: CASSVGGTQQNEQFF. DNA for the CDR3: TGTGCCAGCAGCGTTGGGGGGACTCAACAAAATGAGCAGTTCTTC.

The genes are TRBV12-3 or TRBV12-4 and TRBJ1-4; D gene ambiguous. V gave up 2 bases and J gave up 5 bases, with 6 bases separating them. The CDR3 consists of 13 residues. The CDR3, as DNA: TGTGCCAGCAGTTTAAACGAGAATGAAAAACTGTTTTTT. It translates to CASSLNENEKLFF.

This clonotype was counted only a few times. The V call is TRBV20-1, the J call TRBJ2-2; D unclear. Trimming pared 1 base from V and 5 bases from J, leaving 8 bases between. CDR1 DFQATT and CDR2 SNEGSKA come from the germline V gene (reference sequence). The CDR3 extends over 13 amino acids. The CDR3 DNA follows: TGCAGTGCTAGAGTGGGGTTAACCGGGGAGCTGTTTTTT. It codes for CSARVGLTGELFF.

This clonotype has ten or more counts. The CDR3: CASSRSGNEQFF. CDR3 coding DNA: TGCGCCAGCAGCAGGTCAGGAAATGAGCAGTTCTTC. The rearrangement joins TRBV5-1 to TRBJ2-1; unclear D gene. V dropped 4 bases and J dropped 7 bases, with 9 bases sitting between them. The CDR3 length is 12 residues. Germline assignment: CDR1 SGHRS and CDR2 YFSETQ.

This clonotype was seen more than once but under ten times. J is TRBJ2-1 and V is TRBV6-1; 8 bases are a match to TRBD2. Germline assignment: CDR1 MNHNS and CDR2 SASEGT. The CDR3 covers 16 residues. J was trimmed by 0 bases and V by 6 bases; bases with no gene match: 7. CDR3 DNA: TGTGCCAGCAGCACGCCGGGGGGGCCCTCCTACAATGAGCAGTTCTTC. It codes for CASSTPGGPSYNEQFF.

This clonotype was observed at least ten times. DNA for the CDR3: TGTGCCAGCAGCCCAGGTTCAACTAATGAAAAACTGTTTTTT. Protein sequence: CASSPGSTNEKLFF. J is TRBJ1-4 and V is TRBV7-9; D not resolved. V dropped 5 bases and J dropped 0 bases, with 7 bases sitting between them. The CDR3 has 14 amino acids. CDR1 and CDR2 (germline): SEHNR, FQNEAQ (reference sequence).

The CDR3 protein is CSAPVGDYGYTF. DNA of the CDR3: TGCAGCGCGCCAGTAGGCGACTATGGCTACACCTTC. The gene calls are TRBV29-1 and TRBJ1-2; D unclear. The CDR3 is made up of 12 amino acids. Trimming removed 7 bases at V and 3 bases at J, with 12 bases between. Germline values: CDR1 SQVTM, CDR2 ANQGSEA. Supplemented by reference TRBV29-1 and TRBJ1-2, the full variable domain reads SAVISQKPSRDICQRGTSLTIQCQVDSQVTMMFWYRQQPGQSLTLIATANQGSEATYESGFVIDKFPISRPNLTFSTLTVSNMSPEDSSIYLCSAPVGDYGYTFGSGTRLTVV.